Listed here are 15 T cell receptor beta chains from one sample, sequenced in a study of PD-1 blockade in classical Hodgkin lymphoma. The method was immunoSEQ multiplex PCR; TCRdb's version includes in-frame clones alone and lacks a portion of them. This table holds approximately 84,000 clones, around 80% found once. The time point was: cycle 4 day 1 (C4D1), after five to seven weeks of nivolumab. No patient escaped relapse after autologous stem cell transplantation, and brentuximab vedotin exposure varied. The material sequenced was peripheral blood mononuclear cells (PBMCs), taken before the fourth cycle of nivolumab. The source is a human donor with classical Hodgkin lymphoma.

This chain uses TRBV18 with TRBJ2-1, with D unclear. Germline V lookup: CDR1 KGHSH, CDR2 LQKENI. Trimming stripped 3 bases from V and 3 bases from J, with 12 bases between. CDR3 length equals 15 residues. The CDR3 reads CASSPNNDGYNEQFF. The DNA for the CDR3 is TGTGCCAGCTCACCCAACAATGACGGCTACAATGAGCAGTTCTTC.

This chain joins TRBV11-1 and TRBJ2-1; 12 bases are shared with TRBD2. Per germline, CDR1 SGHAT and CDR2 FQDESV (reference sequence). Unmatched junction bases numbered 9, after V lost 6 bases and J lost 9 bases. This CDR3 contains 15 residues. The CDR3: CASSLLAGGRREQFF. DNA of the CDR3: TGTGCCAGCAGTCTACTAGCGGGAGGCCGGCGTGAGCAGTTCTTC. Filled out from reference TRBV11-1 and TRBJ2-1, the complete variable domain reads EAEVAQSPRYKITEKSQAVAFWCDPISGHATLYWYRQILGQGPELLVQFQDESVVDDSQLPKDRFSAERLKGVDSTLKIQPAELGDSAMYLCASSLLAGGRREQFFGPGTRLTVL.

The chain is built from TRBV28 and TRBJ2-3; D is perhaps TRBD1 (6 bases). Germline CDR1 and CDR2: MDHEN and SYDVKM. The length of the CDR3 is 20 residues. Trimming removed 5 bases from V and 0 bases from J, with 27 bases in between. CDR3 DNA sequence: TGTGCCAGCAGTGGGGTTACAGGGTCCTCACACCATGCTAGCACAGATACGCAGTATTTT. This gives the protein CASSGVTGSSHHASTDTQYF.

The chain couples TRBV15 to TRBJ1-3, with D possibly TRBD1 on 6 matching bases. Trimming took 5 bases from V and 2 from J, leaving 16 bases between them. Germline V CDR1 and CDR2: LNHNV, YYDKDF (reference sequence). This CDR3 contains 16 residues. Here the CDR3 DNA reads TGTGCCACCAGCGCACTCCGACAGGACCCTGGAAACACCATATATTTT. Its translation is CATSALRQDPGNTIYF.

The chain links TRBV7-2 to TRBJ2-7; no clear D gene. Germline loops: CDR1 SGHTA, CDR2 FQGNSA. V dropped 3 bases and J dropped 5 bases, with 14 bases sitting between them. The CDR3 runs to 14 residues. The CDR3 DNA reads TGTGCCAGCAGCTTTGGCTCCGCCGCAGACGAGCAGTACTTC. Translated, it gives CASSFGSAADEQYF.

This chain uses TRBV7-6 with TRBJ2-1, with TRBD2 as a possible D gene (5 bases). The V end lost 3 bases, the J end lost 2 bases, and 8 bases lay between the germline ends. CDR3 size: 14 residues. Germline V gives CDR1 SGHVS, CDR2 FNYEAQ. The CDR3 DNA is TGTGCCAGCAGCTTTGAGCGGACCTACAATGAGCAGTTCTTC. Protein: CASSFERTYNEQFF.

V is TRBV10-3 and J is TRBJ1-4, with D possibly being TRBD1 (6 bases). V was trimmed by 4 bases and J by 2 bases, leaving 17 bases between them. The CDR3 covers 17 residues. Looked up from germline, CDR1 is ENHRY and CDR2 is SYGVKD. The DNA for the CDR3 is TGTGCCATCAGTGCCGCGGGTTTGGGGGCTACTAATGAAAAACTGTTTTTT. Amino acids: CAISAAGLGATNEKLFF.

This chain uses TRBV7-2 with TRBJ2-7; D is unresolved. Deletions cut 6 bases from V and 5 bases from J, with 14 bases between. Per germline, CDR1 SGHTA and CDR2 FQGNSA. CDR3 length equals 13 residues. The CDR3 region has the DNA TGTGCCAGCAGAACCTCGGCGCTGAACGAGCAGTACTTC. It encodes CASRTSALNEQYF.

The V call is TRBV10-3, the J call TRBJ1-3; D unresolved. Trimming shortened V by 8 bases and J by 1 base, and 9 bases separated the two germline ends. The CDR3 extends over 13 amino acids. Germline CDR1 and CDR2: ENHRY and SYGVKD. CDR3 residues: CAISTSSGNTIYF. The CDR3 DNA reads as TGTGCCATCTCCACCAGTTCTGGAAACACCATATATTTT.

The chain joins TRBV9 to TRBJ1-1; tentatively, D is TRBD1 (6 bases). The CDR3 is made up of 15 amino acids. Germline CDR1 is SGDLS and CDR2 is YYNGEE. V was shortened by 0 bases and J by 0 bases, with 9 bases between the two germline ends. The CDR3 region is CASSVAGVMNTEAFF. CDR3 sequence (DNA): TGTGCCAGCAGCGTAGCAGGGGTTATGAACACTGAAGCTTTCTTT.

CDR3 amino acids: CASNPSGISYEQYF. The CDR3 bases are TGTGCCAGCAACCCTAGCGGGATCTCCTACGAGCAGTACTTC. J is TRBJ2-7 and V is TRBV6-5; 9 bases line up with TRBD2. With V trimmed by 7 bases and J by 0 bases, 4 bases remained unmatched. Germline loops: CDR1 MNHEY, CDR2 SVGAGI. CDR3 length equals 14 residues.

The rearrangement links TRBV19 to TRBJ2-3, with D possibly being TRBD2 (7 bases). The V end lost 3 bases, the J end lost 2 bases, and 27 bases lay between the germline ends. This CDR3 region has 20 residues. Germline V gene lookup returns CDR1 LNHDA and CDR2 SQIVND (reference sequence). In DNA, the CDR3 is TGTGCCAGTAGTATCTCTCGGGGGGCACACGTCAGCGGACTCACAGATACGCAGTATTTT. Protein product: CASSISRGAHVSGLTDTQYF. The whole variable domain, filled in from reference TRBV19 and TRBJ2-3, reads DGGITQSPKYLFRKEGQNVTLSCEQNLNHDAMYWYRQDPGQGLRLIYYSQIVNDFQKGDIAEGYSVSREKKESFPLTVTSAQKNPTAFYLCASSISRGAHVSGLTDTQYFGPGTRLTVL.

CDR3 bases: TGTGCCAGCAGCCCTTTTACCTCCTACGAGCAGTACTTC. Its translation is CASSPFTSYEQYF. V gene TRBV7-9 combines with J gene TRBJ2-7; D is unresolved. Looked up from germline, CDR1 is SEHNR and CDR2 is FQNEAQ (reference sequence). V gave up 5 bases and J gave up 0 bases, with 8 bases separating them. The CDR3 extends over 13 amino acids.

The V call is TRBV5-1, the J call TRBJ2-1, with D perhaps being TRBD1 or TRBD2 (6 bases each). Germline V lookup: CDR1 SGHRS, CDR2 YFSETQ. The CDR3 is made up of 13 amino acids. Trimming took 4 bases from V and 8 from J, leaving 13 bases between them. The CDR3 sequence is CASSRPGADEQFF. CDR3 in DNA: TGCGCCAGCAGCCGCCCGGGGGCGGATGAGCAGTTCTTC.

The rearrangement links TRBV25-1 to TRBJ1-2, with 8 bases identical to TRBD1. The CDR3 is 15 residues long. CDR1 is MGHDK, CDR2 SYGVNS, per germline. Trimming at V came to 2 bases and at J to 4 bases, leaving 6 bases not matched to a gene. CDR3: CASSEQGAFIYGYTF. The CDR3 DNA sequence: TGTGCCAGCAGTGAACAGGGGGCCTTTATCTATGGCTACACCTTC.